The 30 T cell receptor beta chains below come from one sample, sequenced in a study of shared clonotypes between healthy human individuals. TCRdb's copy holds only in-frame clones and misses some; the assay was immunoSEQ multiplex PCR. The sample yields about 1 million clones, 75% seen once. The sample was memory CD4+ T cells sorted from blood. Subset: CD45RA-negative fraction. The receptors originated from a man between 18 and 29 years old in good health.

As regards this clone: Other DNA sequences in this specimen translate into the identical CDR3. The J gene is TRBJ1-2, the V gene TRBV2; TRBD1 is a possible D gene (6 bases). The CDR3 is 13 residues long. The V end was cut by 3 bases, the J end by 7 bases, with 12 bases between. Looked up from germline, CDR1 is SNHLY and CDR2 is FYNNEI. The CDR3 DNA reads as TGTGCCAGCAGTGAGAACAGGGAGTCTGGCTACACCTTC. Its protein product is CASSENRESGYTF.

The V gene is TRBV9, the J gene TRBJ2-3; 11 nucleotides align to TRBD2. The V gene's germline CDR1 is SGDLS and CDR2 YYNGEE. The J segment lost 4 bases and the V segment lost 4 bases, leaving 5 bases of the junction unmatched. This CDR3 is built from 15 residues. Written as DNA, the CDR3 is TGTGCCAGCAGCCCCCATAGCGGGGGGGCAGATACGCAGTATTTT. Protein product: CASSPHSGGADTQYF.

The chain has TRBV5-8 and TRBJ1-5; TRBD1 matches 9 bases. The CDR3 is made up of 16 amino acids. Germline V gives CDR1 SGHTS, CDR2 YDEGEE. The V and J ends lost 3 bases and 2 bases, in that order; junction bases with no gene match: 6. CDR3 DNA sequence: TGTGCCAGCAGCTCCGGACAGGGGATTGGCAATCAGCCCCAGCATTTT. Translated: CASSSGQGIGNQPQHF.

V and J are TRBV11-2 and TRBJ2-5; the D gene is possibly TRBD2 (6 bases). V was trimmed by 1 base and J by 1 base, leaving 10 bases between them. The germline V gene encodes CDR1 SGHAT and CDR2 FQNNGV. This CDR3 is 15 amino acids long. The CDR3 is CASSLGVAVQETQYF. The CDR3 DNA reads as TGTGCCAGCAGCTTAGGGGTAGCGGTCCAAGAGACCCAGTACTTC.

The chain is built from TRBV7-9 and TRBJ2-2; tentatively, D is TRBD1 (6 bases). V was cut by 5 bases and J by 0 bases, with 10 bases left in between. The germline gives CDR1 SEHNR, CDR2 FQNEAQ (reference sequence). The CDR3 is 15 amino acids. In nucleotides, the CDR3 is TGTGCCAGCAGCGCCGGACAGTCGAACACCGGGGAGCTGTTTTTT. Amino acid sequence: CASSAGQSNTGELFF.

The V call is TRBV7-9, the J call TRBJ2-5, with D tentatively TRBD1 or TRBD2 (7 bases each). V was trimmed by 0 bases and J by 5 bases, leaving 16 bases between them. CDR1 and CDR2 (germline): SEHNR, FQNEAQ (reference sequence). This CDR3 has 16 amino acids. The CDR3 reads CASSLASPGGGETQYF. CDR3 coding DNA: TGTGCCAGCAGCTTAGCGAGCCCAGGGGGGGGTGAGACCCAGTACTTC.

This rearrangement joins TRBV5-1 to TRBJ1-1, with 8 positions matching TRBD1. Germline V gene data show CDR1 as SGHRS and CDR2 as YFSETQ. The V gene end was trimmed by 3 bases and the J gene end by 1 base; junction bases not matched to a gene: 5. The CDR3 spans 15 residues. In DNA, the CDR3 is TGCGCCAGCAGCTCCAGAGACAGGGGGAACACTGAAGCTTTCTTT. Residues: CASSSRDRGNTEAFF.

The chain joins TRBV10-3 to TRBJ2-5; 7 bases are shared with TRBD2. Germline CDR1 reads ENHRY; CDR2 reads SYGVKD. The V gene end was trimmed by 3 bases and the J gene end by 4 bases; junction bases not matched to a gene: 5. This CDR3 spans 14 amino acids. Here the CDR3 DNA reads TGTGCCATCAGTGAAAGGGGAGGGAGAGAGACCCAGTACTTC. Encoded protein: CAISERGGRETQYF.

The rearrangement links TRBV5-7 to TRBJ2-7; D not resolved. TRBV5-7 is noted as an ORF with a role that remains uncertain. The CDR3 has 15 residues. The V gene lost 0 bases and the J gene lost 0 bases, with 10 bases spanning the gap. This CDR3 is CASSLDKGHSYEQYF. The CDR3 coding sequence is TGTGCCAGCAGCTTGGATAAAGGGCACTCCTACGAGCAGTACTTC.

DNA for the CDR3: TGTGCCAGCAGCTTAACAGGGGGCGGGAGCGCCTACGAGCAGTACTTC. Protein sequence: CASSLTGGGSAYEQYF. V and J are TRBV5-6 and TRBJ2-7; 9 positions match TRBD1. J was trimmed by 2 bases and V by 2 bases; bases with no gene match: 8. CDR1 is SGHDT, CDR2 YYEEEE, per germline. This CDR3 has 16 residues.

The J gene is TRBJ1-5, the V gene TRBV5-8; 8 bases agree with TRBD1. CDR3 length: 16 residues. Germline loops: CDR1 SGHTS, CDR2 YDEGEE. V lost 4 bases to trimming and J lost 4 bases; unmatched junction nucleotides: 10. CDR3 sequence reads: CASSVRQGIGNQPQHF. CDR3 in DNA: TGTGCCAGCAGCGTACGACAGGGGATAGGGAATCAGCCCCAGCATTTT.

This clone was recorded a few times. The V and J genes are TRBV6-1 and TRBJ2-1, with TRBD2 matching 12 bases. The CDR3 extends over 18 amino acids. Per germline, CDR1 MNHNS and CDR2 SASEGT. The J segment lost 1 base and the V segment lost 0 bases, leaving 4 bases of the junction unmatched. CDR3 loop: CASSEAGTSGLSYNEQFF. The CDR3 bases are TGTGCCAGCAGTGAAGCTGGGACTAGCGGGCTTTCCTACAATGAGCAGTTCTTC.

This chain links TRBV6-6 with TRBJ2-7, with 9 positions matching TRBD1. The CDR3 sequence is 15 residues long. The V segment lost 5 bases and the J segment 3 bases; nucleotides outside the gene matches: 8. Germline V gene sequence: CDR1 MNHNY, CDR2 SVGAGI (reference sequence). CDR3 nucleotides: TGTGCCAGCAGTCGCCCCGGGACAGGGAACTACGAGCAGTACTTC. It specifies CASSRPGTGNYEQYF.

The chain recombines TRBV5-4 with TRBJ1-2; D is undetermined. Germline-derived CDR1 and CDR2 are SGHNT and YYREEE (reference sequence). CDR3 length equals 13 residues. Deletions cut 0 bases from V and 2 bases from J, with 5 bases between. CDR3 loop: CASSLDANYGYTF. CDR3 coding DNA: TGTGCCAGCAGCTTGGACGCCAACTATGGCTACACCTTC.

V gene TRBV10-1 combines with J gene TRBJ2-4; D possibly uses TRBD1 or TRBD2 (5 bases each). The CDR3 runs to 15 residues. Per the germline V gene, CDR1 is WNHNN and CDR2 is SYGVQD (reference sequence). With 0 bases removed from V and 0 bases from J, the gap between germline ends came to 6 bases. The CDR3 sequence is CASSESGVAKNIQYF. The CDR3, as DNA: TGCGCCAGCAGTGAGTCGGGGGTAGCCAAAAACATTCAGTACTTC.

Here the CDR3 DNA reads TGTGCCAGCAAGGGTCTAGCGGGCTACAATGAGCAGTTCTTC. Protein sequence: CASKGLAGYNEQFF. The V and J genes are TRBV6-5 and TRBJ2-1, with TRBD2 identical over 8 bases. Germline CDR1 is MNHEY and CDR2 is SVGAGI. V lost 7 bases to trimming and J lost 3 bases; unmatched junction nucleotides: 5. CDR3 length equals 14 residues.

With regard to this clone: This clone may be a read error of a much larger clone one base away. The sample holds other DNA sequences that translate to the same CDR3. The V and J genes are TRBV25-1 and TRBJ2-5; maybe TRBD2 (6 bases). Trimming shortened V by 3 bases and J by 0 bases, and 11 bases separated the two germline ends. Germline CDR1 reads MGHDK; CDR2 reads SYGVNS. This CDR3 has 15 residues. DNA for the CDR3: TGTGCCAGCAGTGACCTGGCGGGGAACCAAGAGACCCAGTACTTC. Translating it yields CASSDLAGNQETQYF.

This CDR3 reads CASSTSGQGSGKQYF. As DNA, the CDR3 is TGTGCCAGCAGCACCTCGGGACAGGGGTCCGGAAAGCAGTACTTC. V is TRBV13 and J is TRBJ2-7; 10 bases are shared with TRBD1. Germline lookup yields CDR1 PRHDT and CDR2 FYEKMQ (reference sequence). CDR3 length: 15 amino acids. With 5 bases clipped from V and 8 bases from J, the junction kept 12 bases outside the gene matches.

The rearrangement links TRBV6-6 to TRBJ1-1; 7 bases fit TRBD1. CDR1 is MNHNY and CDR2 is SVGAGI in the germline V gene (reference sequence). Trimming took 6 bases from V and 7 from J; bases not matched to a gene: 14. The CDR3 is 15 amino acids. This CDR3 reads CASSRLQGIGFEAFF. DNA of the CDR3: TGTGCCAGCAGCCGACTACAGGGGATTGGCTTTGAAGCTTTCTTT.

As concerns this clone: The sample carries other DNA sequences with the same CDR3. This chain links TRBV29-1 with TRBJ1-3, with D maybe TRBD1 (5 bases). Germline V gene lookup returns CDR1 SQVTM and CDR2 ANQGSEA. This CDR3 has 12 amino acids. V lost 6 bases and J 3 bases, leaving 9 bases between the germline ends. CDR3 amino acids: CSVGTDGNTIYF. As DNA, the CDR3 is TGCAGCGTAGGGACCGATGGAAACACCATATATTTT.

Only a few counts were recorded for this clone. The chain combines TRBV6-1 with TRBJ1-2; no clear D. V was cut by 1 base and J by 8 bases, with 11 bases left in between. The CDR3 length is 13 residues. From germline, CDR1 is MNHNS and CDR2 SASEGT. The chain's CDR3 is CASSEVPKEGYTF. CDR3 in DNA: TGTGCCAGCAGTGAAGTCCCCAAGGAAGGCTACACCTTC.

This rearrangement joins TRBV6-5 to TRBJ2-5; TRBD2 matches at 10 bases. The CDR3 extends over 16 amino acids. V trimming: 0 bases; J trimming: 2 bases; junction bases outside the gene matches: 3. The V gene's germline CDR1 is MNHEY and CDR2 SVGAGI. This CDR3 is CASSYSLAGTQETQYF. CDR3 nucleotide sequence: TGTGCCAGCAGTTACTCACTAGCGGGAACTCAAGAGACCCAGTACTTC.

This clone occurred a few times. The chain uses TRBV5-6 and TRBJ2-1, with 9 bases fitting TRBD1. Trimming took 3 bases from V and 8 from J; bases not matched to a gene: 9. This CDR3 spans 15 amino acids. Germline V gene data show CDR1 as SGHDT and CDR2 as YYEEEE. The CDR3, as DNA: TGTGCCAGCAGCTGGGACAGGGTCAAGTCGGATGAGCAGTTCTTC. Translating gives CASSWDRVKSDEQFF.

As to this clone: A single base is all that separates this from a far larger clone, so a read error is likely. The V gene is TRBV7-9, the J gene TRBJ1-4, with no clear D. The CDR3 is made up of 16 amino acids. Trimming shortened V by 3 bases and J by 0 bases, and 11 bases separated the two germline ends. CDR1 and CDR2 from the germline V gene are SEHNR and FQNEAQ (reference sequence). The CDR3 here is CASSFMGLTTNEKLFF. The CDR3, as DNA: TGTGCCAGCAGCTTCATGGGCCTTACAACTAATGAAAAACTGTTTTTT.

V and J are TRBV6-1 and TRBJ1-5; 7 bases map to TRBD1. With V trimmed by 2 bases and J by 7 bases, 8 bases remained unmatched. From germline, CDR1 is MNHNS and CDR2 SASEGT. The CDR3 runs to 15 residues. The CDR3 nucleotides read TGTGCCAGCAGTGAACAGGGGGGGGCGGGGCAGCCCCAGCATTTT. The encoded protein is CASSEQGGAGQPQHF.

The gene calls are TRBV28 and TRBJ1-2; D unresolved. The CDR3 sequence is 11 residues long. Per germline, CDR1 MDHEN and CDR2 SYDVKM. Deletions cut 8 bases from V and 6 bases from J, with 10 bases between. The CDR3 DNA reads TGTGCCAGCGGCCCTCTCCATGGCTACACCTTC. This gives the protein CASGPLHGYTF.

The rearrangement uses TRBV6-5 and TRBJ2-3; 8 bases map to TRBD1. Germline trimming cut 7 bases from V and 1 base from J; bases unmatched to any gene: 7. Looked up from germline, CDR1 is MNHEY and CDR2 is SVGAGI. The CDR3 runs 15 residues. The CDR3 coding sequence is TGTGCCAGCAAAACCGGACAGGGTCGCACAGATACGCAGTATTTT. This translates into CASKTGQGRTDTQYF.

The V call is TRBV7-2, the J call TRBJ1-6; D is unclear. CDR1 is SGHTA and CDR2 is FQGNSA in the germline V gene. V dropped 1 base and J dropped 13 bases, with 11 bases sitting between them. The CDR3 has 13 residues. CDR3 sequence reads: CASSLDLSSPLHF. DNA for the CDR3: TGTGCCAGCAGCTTAGATCTATCGAGTCCCCTCCACTTT.

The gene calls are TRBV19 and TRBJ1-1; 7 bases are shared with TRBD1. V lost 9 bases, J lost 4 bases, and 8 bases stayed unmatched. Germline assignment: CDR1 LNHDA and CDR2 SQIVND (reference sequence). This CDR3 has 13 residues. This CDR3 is CASTAQGGTEAFF. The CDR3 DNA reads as TGTGCCAGCACCGCCCAGGGGGGCACTGAAGCTTTCTTT. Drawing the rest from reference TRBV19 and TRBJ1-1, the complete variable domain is DGGITQSPKYLFRKEGQNVTLSCEQNLNHDAMYWYRQDPGQGLRLIYYSQIVNDFQKGDIAEGYSVSREKKESFPLTVTSAQKNPTAFYLCASTAQGGTEAFFGQGTRLTVV.

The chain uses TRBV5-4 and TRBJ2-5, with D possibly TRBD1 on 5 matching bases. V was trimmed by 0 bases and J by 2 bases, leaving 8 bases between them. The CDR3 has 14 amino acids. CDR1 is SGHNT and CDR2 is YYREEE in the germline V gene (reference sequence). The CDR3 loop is CASSLGQMQETQYF. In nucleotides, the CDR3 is TGTGCCAGCAGCTTGGGACAGATGCAAGAGACCCAGTACTTC.